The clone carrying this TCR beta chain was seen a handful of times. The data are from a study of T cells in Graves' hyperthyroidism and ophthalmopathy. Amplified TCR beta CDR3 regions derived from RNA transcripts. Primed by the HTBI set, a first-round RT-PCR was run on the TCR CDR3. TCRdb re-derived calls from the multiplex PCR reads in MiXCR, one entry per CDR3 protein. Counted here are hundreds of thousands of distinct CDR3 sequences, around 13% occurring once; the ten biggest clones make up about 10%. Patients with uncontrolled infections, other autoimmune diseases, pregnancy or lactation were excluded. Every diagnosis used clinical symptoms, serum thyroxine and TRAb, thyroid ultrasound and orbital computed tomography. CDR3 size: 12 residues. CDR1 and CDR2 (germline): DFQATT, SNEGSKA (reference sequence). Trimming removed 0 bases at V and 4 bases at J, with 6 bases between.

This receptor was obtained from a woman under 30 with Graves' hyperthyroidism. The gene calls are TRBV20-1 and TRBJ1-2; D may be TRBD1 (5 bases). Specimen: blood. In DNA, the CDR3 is TGCAGTGCTAGAGAACAGGTCTATGGCTACACCTTC. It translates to CSAREQVYGYTF.